The 29 T cell receptor beta chains listed next were all sequenced from one sample in a study of control samples from healthy donors and cancer patients. Profiling relied on immunoSEQ multiplex PCR, and the TCRdb table lists in-frame clones only, not all of them. The table lists approximately 120,000 clones, over 75% of them singletons. The sequencing input was blood. Receptors originate from a human donor in good health. The donor label of this sample is uncertain.

The chain is built from TRBV18 and TRBJ1-5, with TRBD1 as a possible D gene (6 bases). CDR3 length: 15 amino acids. Trimming removed 3 bases at V and 2 bases at J, with 11 bases between. The V gene's germline CDR1 is KGHSH and CDR2 LQKENI. The CDR3 nucleotides read TGTGCCAGCTCACCCGGACAGCATGGCAATCAGCCCCAGCATTTT. It is translated as CASSPGQHGNQPQHF.

The chain is built from TRBV21-1 and TRBJ2-7; TRBD1, the table's D call, lacks a check against the DNA. TRBV21-1 represents a pseudogene. The CDR3 consists of 16 residues. The CDR3 DNA reads TGTGCCAGCAGCCCTCGGCCCCGCAGGGAAGATTACGAGCAGTACTTC. Amino acids: CASSPRPRREDYEQYF.

The chain couples TRBV7-6 to TRBJ1-1, with 10 bases matching TRBD1. The CDR3 has 18 amino acids. CDR1 and CDR2 (germline): SGHVS, FNYEAQ. V was pared by 6 bases and J by 3 bases, with 16 bases of the junction left unmatched. This CDR3 reads CASRQIGGQGGEDTEAFF. In DNA form, the CDR3 reads TGTGCCAGCAGACAAATCGGCGGACAGGGGGGGGAGGACACTGAAGCTTTCTTT.

This rearrangement joins TRBV3-1 (or the pseudogene TRBV3-2) to TRBJ2-7, with D perhaps TRBD1 (7 bases). Between the trimmed V and J ends, which lost 4 bases and 4 bases, there was a span of 20 bases. Germline values: CDR1 LGHDT, CDR2 YNNKEL (reference sequence). The CDR3 covers 16 residues. As DNA, the CDR3 is TGTGCCAGCAGCCGTTGGGGCGGGACAGAGGGATACGAGCAGTACTTC. As protein: CASSRWGGTEGYEQYF.

This clone showed up just a few times. The chain links TRBV18 to TRBJ2-2; D is perhaps TRBD1 (5 bases). The CDR3 contains 15 residues. Per the germline V gene, CDR1 is KGHSH and CDR2 is LQKENI. V was cut by 5 bases and J by 0 bases, with 10 bases left in between. CDR3 loop: CASSKGNTNTGELFF. CDR3 DNA sequence: TGTGCCAGCTCAAAGGGGAACACGAACACCGGGGAGCTGTTTTTT.

As DNA, the CDR3 is TGTGCCAGCAGCTTCACCGCAACTAATGAAAAACTGTTTTTT. Translation: CASSFTATNEKLFF. The J gene is TRBJ1-4, the V gene TRBV7-9; D unclear. Germline assignment: CDR1 SEHNR and CDR2 FQNEAQ (reference sequence). Deletions cut 3 bases from V and 0 bases from J, with 5 bases between. This CDR3 region has 14 residues.

The chain has TRBV5-1 and TRBJ1-1; the match to TRBD1 covers 7 bases. Losses at the gene ends were 1 base for V and 10 bases for J; bases not matched to a gene: 16. The germline V gene encodes CDR1 SGHRS and CDR2 YFSETQ. The CDR3 covers 16 residues. The CDR3 sequence: CASSLTITGAQKTAFF. The CDR3 region has the DNA TGCGCCAGCAGCTTGACGATTACAGGGGCCCAAAAGACAGCTTTCTTT.

The chain is built from TRBV10-3 and TRBJ2-5, with 13 bases lining up with TRBD2. J lost 5 bases, V lost 6 bases, and 6 bases had no gene match. Germline V gene data show CDR1 as ENHRY and CDR2 as SYGVKD. The CDR3 covers 15 residues. CDR3 DNA: TGTGCCATCAGCACTAGCGGGGGGGCCGGTGAGACCCAGTACTTC. Protein sequence: CAISTSGGAGETQYF.

This clone has only a few counts. The chain carries TRBV18 and TRBJ2-2; D gene ambiguous. Germline lookup yields CDR1 KGHSH and CDR2 LQKENI. The V and J ends lost 3 bases and 1 base respectively, with 6 bases between them. The CDR3 has 14 residues. CDR3 residues: CASSPVVNTGELFF. The CDR3 DNA is TGTGCCAGCTCACCGGTAGTGAACACCGGGGAGCTGTTTTTT.

This clone was counted only a few times. V usage is TRBV24-1 and J usage is TRBJ1-6; no firm D call. Germline V gene sequence: CDR1 KGHDR, CDR2 SFDVKD. Trimming removed 3 bases from V and 0 bases from J, with 8 bases in between. The CDR3 runs to 16 residues. The CDR3 protein is CATSDGKSSYNSPLHF. The CDR3, as DNA: TGTGCCACCAGTGATGGGAAGAGCTCCTATAATTCACCCCTCCACTTT.

The J gene is TRBJ1-6, the V gene TRBV28; weak D call: TRBD1 (5 bases). The germline V and J ends were trimmed by 2 bases and 5 bases, with 10 bases remaining between them. This CDR3 region has 15 residues. The germline V gene encodes CDR1 MDHEN and CDR2 SYDVKM. The CDR3 spells CASSLRQGNNSPLHF. For the CDR3, the DNA is TGTGCCAGCAGTTTACGGCAGGGTAATAATTCACCCCTCCACTTT. The full variable domain, rest sourced from reference TRBV28 and TRBJ1-6, is DVKVTQSSRYLVKRTGEKVFLECVQDMDHENMFWYRQDPGLGLRLIYFSYDVKMKEKGDIPEGYSVSREKKERFSLILESASTNQTSMYLCASSLRQGNNSPLHFGNGTRLTVT.

V and J are TRBV10-3 and TRBJ1-6; D possibly corresponds to TRBD1 (5 bases). V lost 11 bases, J lost 9 bases, and 14 bases lay in between. The CDR3 is 12 amino acids. Germline V gives CDR1 ENHRY, CDR2 SYGVKD. CDR3 residues: CAGGGGGSPLHF. The CDR3 coding sequence is TGTGCCGGGGGGGGAGGAGGTTCACCCCTCCACTTT.

The chain recombines TRBV18 with TRBJ2-7, with D possibly TRBD2 on 6 matching bases. V gave up 6 bases and J gave up 5 bases, with 11 bases separating them. Germline-derived CDR1 and CDR2 are KGHSH and LQKENI. This CDR3 spans 12 amino acids. The CDR3 sequence is CASSFGGDEQYF. CDR3 coding DNA: TGTGCCAGCTCCTTTGGAGGGGACGAGCAGTACTTC.

CDR3 DNA: TGTGCCAGCAGTTCCCATCCGGGACAGGGTCCCTACGAGCAGTACGTC. It is translated as CASSSHPGQGPYEQYV. V gene TRBV6-2 or TRBV6-3 combines with J gene TRBJ2-7, with TRBD1 matching 9 bases. The CDR3 extends over 16 amino acids. Germline V gene lookup returns CDR1 MNHEY and CDR2 SVGEGT. The J segment lost 2 bases and the V segment lost 4 bases, leaving 9 bases of the junction unmatched.

The chain carries TRBV5-1 and TRBJ2-2, with D uncertain. With 2 bases removed from V and 0 bases from J, the gap between germline ends came to 5 bases. Germline loops: CDR1 SGHRS, CDR2 YFSETQ. The CDR3 length is 14 residues. For the CDR3, the DNA is TGCGCCAGCAGCTTAAACCCGAACACCGGGGAGCTGTTTTTT. Translated: CASSLNPNTGELFF. Full variable domain (rest looked up from reference TRBV5-1 and TRBJ2-2): KAGVTQTPRYLIKTRGQQVTLSCSPISGHRSVSWYQQTPGQGLQFLFEYFSETQRNKGNFPGRFSGRQFSNSRSEMNVSTLELGDSALYLCASSLNPNTGELFFGEGSRLTVL.

The CDR3 nucleotides read TGTGCCAGCAGCTTGGGTCACAGGCCCATTGAAAAACTGTTTTTT. Amino acid sequence: CASSLGHRPIEKLFF. The chain is built from TRBV5-4 and TRBJ1-4, with D maybe TRBD1 (5 bases). The CDR3 totals 15 residues. V gave up 0 bases and J gave up 7 bases, with 13 bases separating them. CDR1 is SGHNT, CDR2 YYREEE, per germline (reference sequence). The full variable domain, with the rest looked up from reference TRBV5-4 and TRBJ1-4, is ETGVTQSPTHLIKTRGQQVTLRCSSQSGHNTVSWYQQALGQGPQFIFQYYREEENGRGNFPPRFSGLQFPNYSSELNVNALELDDSALYLCASSLGHRPIEKLFFGSGTQLSVL.

The J gene is TRBJ2-7, the V gene TRBV14; unclear D gene. Between the trimmed V and J ends, which lost 0 bases and 1 base, there was a span of 7 bases. This CDR3 comprises 14 residues. The germline CDR1 and CDR2 sequences are SGHDN and FVKESK. This chain's CDR3 is CASSQEDRSYEQYF. CDR3 DNA: TGTGCCAGCAGCCAAGAGGACCGATCCTACGAGCAGTACTTC.

This chain joins TRBV19 and TRBJ1-1; 8 nucleotides match TRBD1. The CDR3 extends over 17 amino acids. CDR1 LNHDA and CDR2 SQIVND come from the germline V gene (reference sequence). The J segment lost 0 bases and the V segment lost 3 bases, leaving 9 bases of the junction unmatched. CDR3 sequence (DNA): TGTGCCAGTAGTATCAGCCAGGGGGCCTTAATGAACACTGAAGCTTTCTTT. Translating it yields CASSISQGALMNTEAFF.

The chain is built from TRBV7-9 and TRBJ2-7; 12 bases are a match to TRBD1. This CDR3 contains 14 residues. The J segment lost 6 bases and the V segment lost 8 bases, leaving 8 bases of the junction unmatched. The V gene's germline CDR1 is SEHNR and CDR2 FQNEAQ (reference sequence). In DNA, the CDR3 is TGTGCCAGCGGGACAGGGGGCGCCCCTTTCGAGCAGTACTTC. Its protein product is CASGTGGAPFEQYF. The full variable domain, its missing parts supplied by reference TRBV7-9 and TRBJ2-7, is DTGVSQNPRHKITKRGQNVTFRCDPISEHNRLYWYRQTLGQGPEFLTYFQNEAQLEKSRLLSDRFSAERPKGSFSTLEIQRTEQGDSAMYLCASGTGGAPFEQYFGPGTRLTVT.

The chain has TRBV24-1 and TRBJ2-1; possible D gene TRBD2, 6 bases. The ends were cut back, 5 bases at V and 3 bases at J, with 13 bases in the middle. This CDR3 has 15 amino acids. The germline gives CDR1 KGHDR, CDR2 SFDVKD. In DNA, the CDR3 is TGTGCCACCAGTGTAGGCCGGGGGAGCTACAATGAGCAGTTCTTC. Its protein product is CATSVGRGSYNEQFF.

The V call is TRBV5-6, the J call TRBJ1-2; 7 bases map to TRBD1. The CDR3 length is 16 residues. The germline gives CDR1 SGHDT, CDR2 YYEEEE. V shed 0 bases and J 4 bases; nucleotides not matched to a gene: 9. The CDR3 sequence is CASSLVAGKGAYGYTF. For the CDR3, the DNA is TGTGCCAGCAGCTTGGTTGCCGGGAAGGGGGCCTATGGCTACACCTTC. The full variable domain, with the rest looked up from reference TRBV5-6 and TRBJ1-2, is DAGVTQSPTHLIKTRGQQVTLRCSPKSGHDTVSWYQQALGQGPQFIFQYYEEEERQRGNFPDRFSGHQFPNYSSELNVNALLLGDSALYLCASSLVAGKGAYGYTFGSGTRLTVV.

The chain is built from TRBV6-1 and TRBJ1-2, with TRBD1 as a possible D gene (5 bases). Germline V gene lookup returns CDR1 MNHNS and CDR2 SASEGT. The CDR3 runs to 15 residues. V was clipped by 2 bases and J by 1 base, with 11 bases between them. The DNA of the CDR3 is TGTGCCAGCAGTGAAAGGTCAGGGCTTAACTATGGCTACACCTTC. Residues: CASSERSGLNYGYTF.

This rearrangement joins TRBV6-2 or TRBV6-3 to TRBJ2-7; 11 bases agree with TRBD2. The germline gives CDR1 MNHEY, CDR2 SVGEGT. The CDR3 is 16 amino acids. The J segment lost 2 bases and the V segment lost 6 bases, leaving 9 bases of the junction unmatched. The CDR3 coding sequence is TGTGCCAGCAGCCCGACTAGACTAGCGGGGACCTACGAGCAGTACTTC. Protein: CASSPTRLAGTYEQYF.

Only a few counts were recorded for this clone. The rearrangement uses TRBV7-9 and TRBJ1-1; D unclear. The CDR3 covers 13 residues. Germline V gene data show CDR1 as SEHNR and CDR2 as FQNEAQ (reference sequence). V dropped 5 bases and J dropped 2 bases, with 9 bases sitting between them. In DNA form, the CDR3 reads TGTGCCAGCAGCGTGTCGAGTAACACTGAAGCTTTCTTT. Its translation is CASSVSSNTEAFF.

The V call is TRBV30, the J call TRBJ1-5; D is unresolved. The CDR3 spans 15 residues. Per germline, CDR1 GTSNPN and CDR2 SVGIG (reference sequence). Trimming removed 0 bases at V and 1 base at J, with 10 bases between. The CDR3 bases are TGTGCCTGGAGTGTTGGTGGGTCGAGCAATCAGCCCCAGCATTTT. It specifies CAWSVGGSSNQPQHF.

The chain uses TRBV3-1 (or the pseudogene TRBV3-2) and TRBJ2-1; D ambiguous. CDR1 is LGHDT and CDR2 is YNNKEL in the germline V gene (reference sequence). V lost 4 bases to trimming and J lost 7 bases, with 11 bases between them. The CDR3 contains 13 residues. This CDR3 is CASSRANGNEQFF. The CDR3 DNA sequence: TGTGCCAGCAGCCGAGCAAACGGAAATGAGCAGTTCTTC.

The genes are TRBV24-1 and TRBJ2-5; 10 nucleotides align to TRBD1. CDR3 length: 13 residues. The V gene's germline CDR1 is KGHDR and CDR2 SFDVKD. Trimming took 9 bases from V and 5 from J; bases not matched to a gene: 5. CDR3 loop: CATGDRGLETQYF. CDR3 DNA: TGTGCCACCGGCGACAGGGGGCTGGAGACCCAGTACTTC.

The chain employs TRBV7-9 and TRBJ2-1, with 7 bases lining up with TRBD1. The CDR3 sequence is 16 residues long. Germline V CDR1 and CDR2: SEHNR, FQNEAQ (reference sequence). J was trimmed by 2 bases and V by 5 bases; bases with no gene match: 9. CDR3: CASSQQGKSTYNEQFF. The CDR3 DNA follows: TGTGCCAGCAGCCAACAGGGGAAAAGTACCTACAATGAGCAGTTCTTC.

CDR3 region: CASSYLINTEAFF. The CDR3 nucleotides are TGTGCCAGCAGTTACTTAATAAACACTGAAGCTTTCTTT. This chain joins TRBV6-5 and TRBJ1-1; the D is unclear. V lost 1 base and J lost 2, with 5 bases in between. Germline CDR1 and CDR2: MNHEY and SVGAGI. This CDR3 contains 13 residues.